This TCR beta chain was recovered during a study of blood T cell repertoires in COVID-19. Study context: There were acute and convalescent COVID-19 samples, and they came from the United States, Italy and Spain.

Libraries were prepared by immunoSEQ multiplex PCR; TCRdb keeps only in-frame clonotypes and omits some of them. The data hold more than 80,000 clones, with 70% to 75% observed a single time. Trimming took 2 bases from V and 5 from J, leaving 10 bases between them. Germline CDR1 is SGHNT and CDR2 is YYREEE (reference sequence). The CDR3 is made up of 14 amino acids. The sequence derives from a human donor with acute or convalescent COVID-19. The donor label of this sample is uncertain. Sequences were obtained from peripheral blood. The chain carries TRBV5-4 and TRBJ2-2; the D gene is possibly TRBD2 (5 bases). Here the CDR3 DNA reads TGTGCCAGCAGCTTTCGAGGGAGTACCGGGGAGCTGTTTTTT. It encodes CASSFRGSTGELFF. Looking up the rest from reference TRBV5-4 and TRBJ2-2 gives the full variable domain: ETGVTQSPTHLIKTRGQQVTLRCSSQSGHNTVSWYQQALGQGPQFIFQYYREEENGRGNFPPRFSGLQFPNYSSELNVNALELDDSALYLCASSFRGSTGELFFGEGSRLTVL.